This entry lists 17 T cell receptor beta chains sequenced from one sample in a study of cytomegalovirus exposure and HLA in healthy donors. Vbeta (60) and Jbeta (13) primers were used in the PCR. Profiled with immunoSEQ multiplex PCR; TCRdb holds only in-frame clones, not every one. The top ten hold roughly 15% of the sample, which has around 190,000 clones, 75% to 80% seen once. Material: PBMCs. The receptor source for this set is a woman in her twenties or thirties in good health and CMV-seropositive.

This rearrangement joins TRBV6-5 to TRBJ2-1, with TRBD2 matching over 14 bases. J lost 10 bases, V lost 2 bases, and 7 bases had no gene match. Germline V gene lookup returns CDR1 MNHEY and CDR2 SVGAGI. This CDR3 is 16 amino acids long. The CDR3 reads CASSYRLAGGPSEQFF. CDR3 DNA sequence: TGTGCCAGCAGTTACCGACTAGCGGGGGGGCCCTCGGAGCAGTTCTTC.

The chain has TRBV7-8 and TRBJ2-5, with TRBD2 matching over 7 bases. CDR1 and CDR2 from the germline V gene are SGHVS and FQNEAQ. With V trimmed by 5 bases and J by 1 base, 10 bases remained unmatched. The CDR3 sequence is 16 residues long. The CDR3 region is CASSTRGWEGQETQYF. The CDR3 DNA follows: TGTGCCAGCAGCACAAGAGGGTGGGAGGGCCAAGAGACCCAGTACTTC.

The chain combines TRBV28 with TRBJ2-7; TRBD2 agrees at 11 bases. V gave up 5 bases and J gave up 4 bases; unmatched junction bases: 4. The germline V gene encodes CDR1 MDHEN and CDR2 SYDVKM. The CDR3 has 14 amino acids. The CDR3 region is CASSPLAGGYEQYF. The CDR3 DNA is TGTGCCAGCAGTCCTCTAGCGGGAGGTTACGAGCAGTACTTC.

The chain uses TRBV19 and TRBJ2-7; 7 bases line up with TRBD1. The CDR3 is 14 amino acids. Per the germline V gene, CDR1 is LNHDA and CDR2 is SQIVND (reference sequence). J gave up 0 bases and V 7 bases, and 6 bases lay outside the gene matches. CDR3 bases: TGTGCCAGTACTCGGACAGGCAGCTCCTACGAGCAGTACTTC. Translation: CASTRTGSSYEQYF.

The chain is built from TRBV27 and TRBJ2-1, with D tentatively TRBD2 (6 bases). The V and J ends lost 6 bases and 9 bases respectively, with 18 bases between them. The CDR3 totals 14 residues. Germline lookup yields CDR1 MNHEY and CDR2 SMNVEV (reference sequence). The CDR3 DNA follows: TGTGCCAGCAGGAGATATGTGGTCGGGGGTGAGCAGTTCTTC. Translating it yields CASRRYVVGGEQFF.

The rearrangement links TRBV7-9 to TRBJ2-1; 8 bases map to TRBD1. From germline, CDR1 is SEHNR and CDR2 FQNEAQ (reference sequence). Trimming took 4 bases from V and 3 from J; bases not matched to a gene: 5. CDR3 length: 15 residues. CDR3 sequence: CASSSTQGVYNEQFF. CDR3 DNA sequence: TGTGCCAGCAGCTCAACACAGGGGGTCTACAATGAGCAGTTCTTC.

The rearrangement links TRBV4-2 to TRBJ2-7; 13 bases line up with TRBD2. Trimming at V came to 4 bases and at J to 2 bases, leaving 2 bases not matched to a gene. CDR1 LGHNA and CDR2 YNFKEQ come from the germline V gene. The CDR3 is made up of 15 amino acids. The CDR3 sequence: CASSRGLAGAYEQYF. CDR3 coding DNA: TGTGCCAGCAGCCGAGGACTAGCGGGAGCCTACGAGCAGTACTTC.

The chain recombines TRBV7-2 with TRBJ2-7; 9 nucleotides match TRBD2. The CDR3 is 15 amino acids. The germline CDR1 and CDR2 sequences are SGHTA and FQGNSA. The J segment lost 4 bases and the V segment lost 5 bases, leaving 9 bases of the junction unmatched. The CDR3 nucleotides are TGTGCCAGCAGCCCCGCTAGCGGGGAGGCGTACGAGCAGTACTTC. It is translated as CASSPASGEAYEQYF.

V is TRBV7-9 and J is TRBJ2-7; 7 nucleotides line up with TRBD2. V was clipped by 4 bases and J by 2 bases; unmatched bases: 8. Germline lookup yields CDR1 SEHNR and CDR2 FQNEAQ (reference sequence). CDR3 length equals 15 residues. In DNA form, the CDR3 reads TGTGCCAGCAGCTCAAATAGCGGGTCCCCCTACGAGCAGTACTTC. Its protein is CASSSNSGSPYEQYF.

The chain uses TRBV5-1 and TRBJ1-1, with TRBD1 matching over 8 bases. The trim removed 3 bases at V and 3 bases at J, leaving 4 bases unmatched. Germline V gene data show CDR1 as SGHRS and CDR2 as YFSETQ. CDR3 length: 14 residues. The CDR3 spells CASSSTGGDTEAFF. For the CDR3, the DNA is TGCGCCAGCAGCTCAACAGGGGGGGACACTGAAGCTTTCTTT.

CDR3 in amino acids: CASTAGPRRDTQYF. The CDR3, as DNA: TGTGCCAGCACCGCCGGTCCCCGTCGGGATACGCAGTATTTT. V gene TRBV6-1 combines with J gene TRBJ2-3; D not certain. This CDR3 spans 14 amino acids. Germline assignment: CDR1 MNHNS and CDR2 SASEGT. The V end lost 7 bases, the J end lost 6 bases, and 17 bases lay between the germline ends.

The V gene is TRBV27, the J gene TRBJ2-7; 10 nucleotides agree with TRBD1. CDR1 is MNHEY and CDR2 is SMNVEV in the germline V gene (reference sequence). There are 14 residues in the CDR3. V trimming: 8 bases; J trimming: 1 base; junction bases outside the gene matches: 5. The DNA of the CDR3 is TGTGCCAGCTACCGGGACAGGGGTTCCTACGAGCAGTACTTC. This gives the protein CASYRDRGSYEQYF.

This clone was seen only once. The rearrangement uses TRBV5-4 and TRBJ1-4, with TRBD1 matching over 9 bases. V lost 1 base to trimming and J lost 6 bases; unmatched junction nucleotides: 1. Germline lookup yields CDR1 SGHNT and CDR2 YYREEE (reference sequence). This CDR3 has 14 amino acids. As DNA, the CDR3 is TGTGCCAGCAGCTTGCGGACAGGGGATGAAAAACTGTTTTTT. It translates to CASSLRTGDEKLFF.

The CDR3 DNA follows: TGTGCCACCCACCAGATCACCGGGGAGCTGTTTTTT. Protein sequence: CATHQITGELFF. The chain is built from TRBV7-9 and TRBJ2-2; D gene unclear. The germline gives CDR1 SEHNR, CDR2 FQNEAQ (reference sequence). This CDR3 has 12 amino acids. V was clipped by 10 bases and J by 4 bases, with 10 bases between them.

The V call is TRBV18, the J call TRBJ2-5, with 7 bases aligning to TRBD1. The CDR3 is 14 residues long. The J segment lost 5 bases and the V segment lost 4 bases, leaving 7 bases of the junction unmatched. CDR1 and CDR2 (germline): KGHSH, LQKENI. The CDR3 sequence: CASSRADRAETQYF. The CDR3, as DNA: TGTGCCAGCTCACGAGCAGACAGGGCTGAGACCCAGTACTTC.

This clone was detected a few times. The chain couples TRBV7-9 to TRBJ2-7; D remains unclear. The CDR3 runs 16 residues. V was clipped by 3 bases and J by 2 bases, with 17 bases between them. Germline V lookup: CDR1 SEHNR, CDR2 FQNEAQ (reference sequence). In DNA form, the CDR3 reads TGTGCCAGCAGCTTCATCGATGTCAGAACAACCTACGAGCAGTACTTC. Translated: CASSFIDVRTTYEQYF.

The chain recombines TRBV5-1 with TRBJ1-1, with 8 bases aligning to TRBD1. The CDR3 is 15 residues long. V shed 4 bases, J shed 3 bases, and the junction held 8 bases outside the gene matches. Looked up from germline, CDR1 is SGHRS and CDR2 is YFSETQ. The DNA for the CDR3 is TGCGCCAGCAGCATCCGGGGACAGGCGGACACTGAAGCTTTCTTT. Protein sequence: CASSIRGQADTEAFF.